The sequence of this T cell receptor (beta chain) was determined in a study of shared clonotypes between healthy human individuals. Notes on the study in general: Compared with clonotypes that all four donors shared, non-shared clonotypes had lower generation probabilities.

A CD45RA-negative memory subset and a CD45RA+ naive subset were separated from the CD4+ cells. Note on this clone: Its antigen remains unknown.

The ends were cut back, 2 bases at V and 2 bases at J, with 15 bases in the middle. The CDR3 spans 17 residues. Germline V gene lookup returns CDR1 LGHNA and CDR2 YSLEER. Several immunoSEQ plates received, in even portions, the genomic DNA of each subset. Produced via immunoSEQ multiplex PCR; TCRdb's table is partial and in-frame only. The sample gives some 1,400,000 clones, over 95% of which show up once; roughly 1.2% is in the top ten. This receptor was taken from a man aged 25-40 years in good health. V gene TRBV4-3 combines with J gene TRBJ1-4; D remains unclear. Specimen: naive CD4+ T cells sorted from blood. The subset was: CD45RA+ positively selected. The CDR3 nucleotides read TGCGCCAGCAGCCAATACCAACTAGCAGGCACTAATGAAAAACTGTTTTTT. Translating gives CASSQYQLAGTNEKLFF.